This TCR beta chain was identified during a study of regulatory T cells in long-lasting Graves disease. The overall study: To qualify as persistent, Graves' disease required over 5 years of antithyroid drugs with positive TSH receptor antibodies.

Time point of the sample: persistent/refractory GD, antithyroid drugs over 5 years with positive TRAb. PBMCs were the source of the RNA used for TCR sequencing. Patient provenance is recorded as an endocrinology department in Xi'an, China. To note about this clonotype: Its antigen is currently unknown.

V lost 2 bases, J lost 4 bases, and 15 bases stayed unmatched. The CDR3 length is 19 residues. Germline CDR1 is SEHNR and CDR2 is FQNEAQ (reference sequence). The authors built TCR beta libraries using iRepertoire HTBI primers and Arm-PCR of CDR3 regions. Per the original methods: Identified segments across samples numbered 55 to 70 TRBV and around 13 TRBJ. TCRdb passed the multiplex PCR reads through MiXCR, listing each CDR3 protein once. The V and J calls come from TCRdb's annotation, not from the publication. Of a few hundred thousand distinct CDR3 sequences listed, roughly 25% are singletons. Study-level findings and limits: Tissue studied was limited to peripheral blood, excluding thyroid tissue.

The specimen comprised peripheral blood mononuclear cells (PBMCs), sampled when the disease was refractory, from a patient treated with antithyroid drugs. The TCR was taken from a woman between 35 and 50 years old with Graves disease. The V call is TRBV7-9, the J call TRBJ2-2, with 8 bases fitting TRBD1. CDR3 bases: TGTGCCAGCAGCTTAAAGAATCTTCGGACAGGGACATTCACCGGGGAGCTGTTTTTT. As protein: CASSLKNLRTGTFTGELFF. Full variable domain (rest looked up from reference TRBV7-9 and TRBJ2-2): DTGVSQNPRHKITKRGQNVTFRCDPISEHNRLYWYRQTLGQGPEFLTYFQNEAQLEKSRLLSDRFSAERPKGSFSTLEIQRTEQGDSAMYLCASSLKNLRTGTFTGELFFGEGSRLTVL.